What follows describes a single TCR beta chain. As processed by the authors: Amplification with reference gene primers provided the estimates of nucleated cell counts. Sequencing used immunoSEQ multiplex PCR; TCRdb keeps in-frame clones, though not all of them. D and trimming come from the DNA, and the V and J calls and clone size come from that table. Of 250,000 to 400,000 clones listed, around 90% were seen once; the top ten hold roughly 5%. This specimen belongs to a study of blood T cell repertoires in COVID-19. As for the study in general: Spain, Italy and the United States supplied samples that represented acute and convalescent COVID-19.

Which cohort a participant joined came from the clinical history participants gave. CDR3 length: 14 amino acids. Trimming took 2 bases from V and 6 from J, leaving 11 bases between them. The germline V gene encodes CDR1 SGHTA and CDR2 FQGTGA. This TCR was recovered from a man in his 60s who had recovered from COVID-19. The V call is TRBV7-3, the J call TRBJ2-1; D is possibly TRBD1 (5 bases). Sequencing was performed on PBMCs or T cells enriched from blood (not recorded which). The CDR3 nucleotides are TGTGCCAGCAGCTTACAGGGTAGGCCCAATGAGCAGTTCTTC. Translating it yields CASSLQGRPNEQFF.